A selection of T cell receptor beta chains follows, all from one sample in a study of CXCR3-negative and CXCR3-positive naive CD8 T cells. Following a re-call of the 5' RACE reads, TCRdb has one entry per CDR3 protein and lacks DNA. The repertoire table contains over 55,000 distinct CDR3 sequences. What was sequenced was memory CD8+ T cells from blood. The receptors were gathered from a human donor in good health. Some clones in this sample may be carry-over from other donors' samples. The CDR3 runs from the conserved cysteine through the conserved F or W. Each record gives: V gene, J gene, CDR3 length, CDR3 protein.

TRBV29-1	TRBJ1-2	13	CSALTGISEGYTF
TRBV29-1	TRBJ2-1	13	CSVLAPSYNEQFF
TRBV5-1	TRBJ2-3	17	CASSYGLAGGDTDTQYF
TRBV29-1	TRBJ2-7	14	CSVESGGTTYEQYF
TRBV9	TRBJ2-1	14	CASSGTGGPYEQFF
TRBV6-2/TRBV6-3	TRBJ2-2	14	CATTQWSNTGELFF
TRBV5-4	TRBJ2-5	13	CASSDGTEETQYF
TRBV6-1	TRBJ1-5	16	CASSEEEGSGNQPQHF
TRBV7-9	TRBJ1-4	16	CASSFRDRGVNEKLFF
TRBV5-1	TRBJ1-5	16	CASSLEGPGMNQPQHF
TRBV7-2	TRBJ1-3	18	CASSLVGLGSHSGNTIYF
TRBV6-6	TRBJ1-6	12	CASSYTGAPLHF
TRBV5-1	TRBJ2-1	14	CASMGDVVWNEQFF
TRBV6-1	TRBJ2-1	15	CASRVLAGGDNEQFF
TRBV5-6	TRBJ1-2	15	CASSLVQANDYGYTF
TRBV24-1	TRBJ2-3	18	CATSDPGQVPSRADTQYF
TRBV29-1	TRBJ2-2	15	CSVEIRATGDGELFF
TRBV28	TRBJ2-1	13	CASSLFTYNEQFF
TRBV7-9	TRBJ2-1	19	CASSLGLAGGPGAYNEQFF
TRBV20-1	TRBJ2-7	13	CSASLAGLHEQYF
TRBV6-2/TRBV6-3	TRBJ1-5	14	CASSYVGGNQPQHF
TRBV9	TRBJ1-1	11	CASGEDTEAFF
TRBV29-1	TRBJ2-1	13	CSEGDSGNNEQFF
TRBV6-4	TRBJ2-2	15	CASSPGTGNTGELFF
TRBV12-3/TRBV12-4	TRBJ2-1	15	CASSFVGTSYNEQFF